This T cell receptor (beta chain) was observed in a study of blood T cell repertoires in COVID-19. With 4 bases clipped from V and 2 bases from J, the junction kept 9 bases outside the gene matches. From germline, CDR1 is MDHEN and CDR2 SYDVKM. The CDR3 loop spans 17 amino acids. Repertoires were generated with immunoSEQ multiplex PCR, while TCRdb's copy carries only in-frame clones and drops some. The sample has 200,000 to 250,000 clones, 80% to 90% seen once. Sequencing was done on a sample of PBMCs or T cells enriched from blood (not recorded which). The sequence came from a woman between 45 and 65 years old with acute COVID-19. This chain connects TRBV28 to TRBJ2-7, with 12 positions matching TRBD1. CDR3 region: CASSSTYRDRGPYEQYF. The DNA for the CDR3 is TGTGCCAGCAGTTCCACATACCGGGACAGGGGGCCCTACGAGCAGTACTTC. Combining the CDR3 with reference TRBV28 and TRBJ2-7 gives the whole variable domain DVKVTQSSRYLVKRTGEKVFLECVQDMDHENMFWYRQDPGLGLRLIYFSYDVKMKEKGDIPEGYSVSREKKERFSLILESASTNQTSMYLCASSSTYRDRGPYEQYFGPGTRLTVT.